These 2 T cell receptor beta chains came from one sample sequenced in a study of T cells in Graves' hyperthyroidism and ophthalmopathy. The investigators amplified TCR beta CDR3 regions from RNA transcripts. HTBI primers were used for first-round RT-PCR of the TCR CDR3. TCRdb used MiXCR to reprocess the multiplex PCR reads, holding one entry per CDR3 protein. Of some 580,000 distinct CDR3 sequences in the sample, 16% were seen once. Material for sequencing was blood. The receptors come from a woman aged 40 to 50 with Graves' ophthalmopathy.

This clonotype has ten or more counts. The chain couples TRBV27 to TRBJ2-3, with TRBD1 identical over 10 bases. CDR3 length: 13 amino acids. With V trimmed by 7 bases and J by 7 bases, 5 bases remained unmatched. Germline V gene sequence: CDR1 MNHEY, CDR2 SMNVEV (reference sequence). This chain's CDR3 is CASTGDRGYTQYF. CDR3 in DNA: TGTGCCAGCACCGGGGACAGGGGATATACGCAGTATTTT.

This clonotype was seen repeatedly, ten times or more. This chain joins TRBV30 and TRBJ1-1; 11 bases match TRBD1. The junction had 5 bases not matched to a gene; V was cut back by 3 bases and J by 5 bases. The length of the CDR3 is 14 residues. The germline V gene encodes CDR1 GTSNPN and CDR2 SVGIG (reference sequence). The CDR3 DNA follows: TGTGCCTGGAGCAAGGGACAGGGGGATACTGAAGCTTTCTTT. It encodes CAWSKGQGDTEAFF. Full variable domain (rest looked up from reference TRBV30 and TRBJ1-1): SQTIHQWPATLVQPVGSPLSLECTVEGTSNPNLYWYRQAAGRGLQLLFYSVGIGQISSEVPQNLSASRPQDRQFILSSKKLLLSDSGFYLCAWSKGQGDTEAFFGQGTRLTVV.